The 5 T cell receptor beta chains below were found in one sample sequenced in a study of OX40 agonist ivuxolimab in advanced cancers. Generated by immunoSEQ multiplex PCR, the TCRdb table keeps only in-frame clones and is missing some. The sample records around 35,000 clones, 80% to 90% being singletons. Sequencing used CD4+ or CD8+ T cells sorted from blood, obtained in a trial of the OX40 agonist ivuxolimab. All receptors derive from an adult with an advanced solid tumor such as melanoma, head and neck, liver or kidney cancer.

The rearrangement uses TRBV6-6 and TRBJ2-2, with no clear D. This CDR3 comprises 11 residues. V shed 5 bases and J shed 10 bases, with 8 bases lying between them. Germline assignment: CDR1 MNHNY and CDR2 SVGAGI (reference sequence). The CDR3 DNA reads TGTGCCAGCAGTCATAGGGAGGAGCTGTTTTTT. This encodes CASSHREELFF.

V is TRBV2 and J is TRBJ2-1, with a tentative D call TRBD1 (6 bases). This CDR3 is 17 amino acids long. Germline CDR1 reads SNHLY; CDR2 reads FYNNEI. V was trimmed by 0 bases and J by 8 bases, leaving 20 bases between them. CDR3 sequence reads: CASSEALHTGRGDEQFF. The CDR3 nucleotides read TGTGCCAGCAGTGAAGCGCTTCATACAGGGCGAGGGGATGAGCAGTTCTTC.

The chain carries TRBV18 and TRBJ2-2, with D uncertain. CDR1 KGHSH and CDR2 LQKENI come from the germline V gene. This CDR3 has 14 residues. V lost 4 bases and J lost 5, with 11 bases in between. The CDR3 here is CASSLNSETGELFF. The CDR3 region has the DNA TGTGCCAGCTCACTAAACAGTGAAACCGGGGAGCTGTTTTTT.

The CDR3 protein is CASSIFLGGGRSNEQFF. CDR3 in DNA: TGTGCCAGTAGTATTTTTTTGGGTGGGGGTAGGAGCAATGAGCAGTTCTTC. The chain has TRBV19 and TRBJ2-1, with D possibly being TRBD1 or TRBD2 (5 bases each). CDR1 is LNHDA and CDR2 is SQIVND in the germline V gene (reference sequence). Trimming took off 3 bases at V and 6 bases at J, with 21 bases between the two ends. CDR3 length: 17 residues.

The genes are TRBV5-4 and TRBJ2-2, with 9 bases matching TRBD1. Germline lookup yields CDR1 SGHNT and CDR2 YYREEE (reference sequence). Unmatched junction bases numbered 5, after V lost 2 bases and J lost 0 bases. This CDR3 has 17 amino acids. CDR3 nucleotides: TGTGCCAGCAGCTTTAGGACAGGGGCCTCGAACACCGGGGAGCTGTTTTTT. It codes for CASSFRTGASNTGELFF.